This is a list of T cell receptor beta chains from one sample in a study of read filtering for tumor transcriptome and immune sequencing. TCRdb reprocessed the reads with MiXCR, giving one entry per CDR3 protein. This sample has some 38,000 distinct CDR3 sequences, with roughly an eighth found just once. The specimen sequenced was a population of CD138-negative cells sorted from bone marrow. Source of these receptors: a donor aged 40 or older with multiple myeloma. Each CDR3 is given with its conserved first and last residue. Fields, in order: D gene, J gene, V gene, CDR3 protein. The D gene is left open where the match is weak.

D: .
J: TRBJ1-1
V: TRBV7-3
CDR3: CASSLNSHTEAFF

D: .
J: TRBJ2-7
V: TRBV19
CDR3: CASSLNGQSYEQYF

D: TRBD2
J: TRBJ2-7
V: TRBV12-3/TRBV12-4
CDR3: CASSLRTSGPYEQYF

D: .
J: TRBJ2-5
V: TRBV3-1
CDR3: CASRQRETQYF

D: .
J: TRBJ2-1
V: TRBV20-1
CDR3: CSARADSYNEQFF

D: TRBD1
J: TRBJ2-5
V: TRBV15
CDR3: CATSSDRNWDSNQETQYF

D: .
J: TRBJ2-1
V: TRBV7-8
CDR3: CASSLGRLTYNEQFF

D: .
J: TRBJ1-1
V: TRBV7-9
CDR3: CASSLARGTSSEAFF

D: TRBD2
J: TRBJ2-7
V: TRBV18
CDR3: CASSPTQREFDEQYF

D: .
J: TRBJ1-4
V: TRBV4-1
CDR3: CASSQDSDTRVQLFF

D: .
J: TRBJ2-1
V: TRBV3-1
CDR3: CASSQDLVSNEQFF

D: .
J: TRBJ1-4
V: TRBV2
CDR3: CASTLNRATNEKLFF

D: .
J: TRBJ2-2
V: TRBV5-1
CDR3: CASSPEGGRTGELFF

D: TRBD1
J: TRBJ2-7
V: TRBV5-1
CDR3: CASSLGQGAIESEQYF

D: .
J: TRBJ2-1
V: TRBV5-1
CDR3: CASSSAGGVGQFF

D: .
J: TRBJ2-5
V: TRBV11-2
CDR3: CASRGQETQYF

D: .
J: TRBJ2-1
V: TRBV7-8
CDR3: CASSQGPYGAMNEQFF

D: .
J: TRBJ1-1
V: TRBV5-4
CDR3: CASSLDGHGNTEAFF

D: TRBD1
J: TRBJ2-3
V: TRBV2
CDR3: CASSEGTGATDTQYF

D: .
J: TRBJ1-2
V: TRBV20-1
CDR3: CSARDRPGAGRLAGYTF

D: TRBD1
J: TRBJ2-2
V: TRBV5-1
CDR3: CASSKWTGLTTGELFF

D: TRBD2
J: TRBJ2-1
V: TRBV11-2
CDR3: CASSGTSRDKNNEQFF

D: TRBD1
J: TRBJ1-2
V: TRBV12-3/TRBV12-4
CDR3: CASSWDSSYGYTF

D: .
J: TRBJ2-1
V: TRBV9
CDR3: CASSLWPGNEQFF

D: .
J: TRBJ2-1
V: TRBV7-3
CDR3: CASSLTGYGEQFF

D: .
J: TRBJ1-1
V: TRBV12-5
CDR3: CASGRDGYFTEAFF

D: TRBD1
J: TRBJ2-3
V: TRBV6-1
CDR3: CASIQFGTGWADTQYF

D: .
J: TRBJ2-5
V: TRBV5-1
CDR3: CASSPGRQIQETQYF

D: .
J: TRBJ1-1
V: TRBV28
CDR3: CASSFTRAPGEAFF

D: .
J: TRBJ1-4
V: TRBV28
CDR3: CASSLWRATNEKLFF

D: .
J: TRBJ1-4
V: TRBV5-1
CDR3: CASSPSGAGANEELFF

D: .
J: TRBJ2-7
V: TRBV28
CDR3: CASSRSARTPGYEQYF

D: TRBD2
J: TRBJ2-2
V: TRBV7-3
CDR3: CASSPRGGLNTGELFF

D: .
J: TRBJ2-7
V: TRBV6-5
CDR3: CASRTRQSSYEQYF

D: .
J: TRBJ1-1
V: TRBV20-1
CDR3: CSARDPGFPEAFF

D: .
J: TRBJ1-2
V: TRBV29-1
CDR3: CSVEVAGDTGYTF

D: .
J: TRBJ2-5
V: TRBV24-1
CDR3: CASSTGLGTQYF